These T cell receptor beta chains were read from a single sample in a study of Ad26.COV2.S vaccination and SARS-CoV-2 variants. The method was immunoSEQ multiplex PCR; TCRdb's version includes in-frame clones alone and lacks a portion of them. The sample comprises over 130,000 clones, roughly 89% of which are singletons, and less than 6% rests with the top ten. The sample here was peripheral blood, taken after recovery from COVID-19. The receptors were gathered from a human donor who had recovered from COVID-19. The CDR3 runs from the conserved cysteine through the conserved F or W. The D gene is left open where the match is weak. Size values are once, few and many counts, or a class for expanded clones, and some rows have none.

abundance: -; v_gene: TRBV30; d_gene: -; j_gene: TRBJ2-4; CDR3aa: CAWSVPQGIQYF; CDR3nt: TGTGCCTGGAGTGTACCCCAGGGTATTCAGTACTTC
abundance: -; v_gene: TRBV9; d_gene: -; j_gene: TRBJ1-4; CDR3aa: CASSPRGGNEANEKLFF; CDR3nt: TGTGCCAGCAGCCCCCGAGGCGGGAACGAGGCTAATGAAAAACTGTTTTTT
abundance: -; v_gene: TRBV6-5; d_gene: TRBD2; j_gene: TRBJ2-3; CDR3aa: CATSSAGLGRDTQYF; CDR3nt: TGTGCCACCTCCTCAGCGGGACTTGGTCGGGATACGCAGTATTTT
abundance: -; v_gene: TRBV6-4; d_gene: -; j_gene: TRBJ2-3; CDR3aa: CASSDEMGDTQYF; CDR3nt: TGTGCCAGCAGTGACGAGATGGGAGATACGCAGTATTTT
abundance: -; v_gene: TRBV10-3; d_gene: TRBD2; j_gene: TRBJ2-7; CDR3aa: CAISGGLAGDLSYEQYF; CDR3nt: TGTGCCATCAGTGGGGGACTAGCGGGGGATCTCTCCTACGAGCAGTACTTC
abundance: -; v_gene: TRBV11-2; d_gene: TRBD2; j_gene: TRBJ2-3; CDR3aa: CASSLDVASGEEWDTQYF; CDR3nt: TGTGCCAGCAGCTTAGATGTTGCTAGCGGGGAGGAATGGGATACGCAGTATTTT
abundance: -; v_gene: TRBV11-2; d_gene: -; j_gene: TRBJ2-5; CDR3aa: CASSFWETQYF; CDR3nt: TGTGCCAGCAGCTTTTGGGAGACCCAGTACTTC
abundance: -; v_gene: TRBV7-2; d_gene: -; j_gene: TRBJ2-5; CDR3aa: CASSLGVRGETQYF; CDR3nt: TGTGCCAGCAGCTTAGGTGTCAGGGGAGAGACCCAGTACTTC
abundance: -; v_gene: TRBV25-1; d_gene: -; j_gene: TRBJ1-4; CDR3aa: CASSARGVGEKLFF; CDR3nt: TGTGCCAGCAGTGCCAGGGGCGTCGGGGAAAAACTGTTTTTT
abundance: -; v_gene: TRBV2; d_gene: -; j_gene: TRBJ2-5; CDR3aa: CASRLPRASLQETQYF; CDR3nt: TGTGCCTCCCGACTCCCCAGGGCCAGCCTACAAGAGACCCAGTACTTC
abundance: -; v_gene: TRBV4-3; d_gene: TRBD2; j_gene: TRBJ2-3; CDR3aa: CASSQGGGALTDTQYF; CDR3nt: TGCGCCAGCAGCCAAGGCGGGGGGGCATTAACAGATACGCAGTATTTT
abundance: -; v_gene: TRBV27; d_gene: -; j_gene: TRBJ1-1; CDR3aa: CASRQNTEAFF; CDR3nt: TGTGCCAGCAGACAAAACACTGAAGCTTTCTTT
abundance: -; v_gene: TRBV5-1; d_gene: -; j_gene: TRBJ1-1; CDR3aa: CASSLAASKEAFF; CDR3nt: TGCGCCAGCAGCTTGGCCGCGTCCAAGGAAGCTTTCTTT
abundance: -; v_gene: TRBV6-1; d_gene: -; j_gene: TRBJ2-1; CDR3aa: CASSEALRGIDEQFF; CDR3nt: TGTGCCAGCAGTGAAGCGCTTCGGGGCATCGATGAGCAGTTCTTC
abundance: -; v_gene: TRBV5-6; d_gene: -; j_gene: TRBJ1-1; CDR3aa: CASSSRGTEAFF; CDR3nt: TGTGCCAGCAGCTCCCGGGGGACTGAAGCTTTCTTT
abundance: once; v_gene: TRBV13; d_gene: -; j_gene: TRBJ2-5; CDR3aa: CASSLRGGIETQYF; CDR3nt: TGTGCCAGCAGCTTGAGGGGGGGTATCGAGACCCAGTACTTC